This TCR beta chain is from a study of blood T cell repertoires in COVID-19. About the research overall: COVID-19 samples from acute and convalescent phases originated in the United States, Italy and Spain. The analysed material was cDNA or gDNA that came from T cells, B-cell-depleted T cells, or PBMCs.

Profiled with immunoSEQ multiplex PCR; TCRdb holds only in-frame clones, not every one. The profile shows roughly 90,000 clones, 85% to 90% of them singletons. Germline loops: CDR1 LNHDA, CDR2 SQIVND (reference sequence). The CDR3 has 15 amino acids. With 4 bases removed from V and 6 bases from J, the gap between germline ends came to 16 bases. This clonotype was obtained from a human donor in a cohort sampled during active COVID-19. The chain combines TRBV19 with TRBJ2-1; perhaps TRBD2 as D (6 bases). Sequencing was performed on peripheral blood. CDR3 sequence reads: CASSTRDSASNEQFF. The CDR3 coding sequence is TGTGCCAGTAGTACCCGGGACTCCGCATCCAATGAGCAGTTCTTC.